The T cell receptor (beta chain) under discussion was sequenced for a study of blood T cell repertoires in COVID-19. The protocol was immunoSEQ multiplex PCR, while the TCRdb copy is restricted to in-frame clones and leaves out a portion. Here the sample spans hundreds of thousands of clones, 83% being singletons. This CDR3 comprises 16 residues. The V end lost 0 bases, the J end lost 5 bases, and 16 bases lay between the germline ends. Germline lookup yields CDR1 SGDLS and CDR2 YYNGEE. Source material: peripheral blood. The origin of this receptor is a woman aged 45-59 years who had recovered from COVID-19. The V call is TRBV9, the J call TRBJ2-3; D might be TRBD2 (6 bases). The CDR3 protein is CASSVGGGAIQDTQYF. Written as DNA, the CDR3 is TGTGCCAGCAGCGTAGGCGGCGGGGCAATTCAAGATACGCAGTATTTT.